A selection of T cell receptor beta chains follows, all from one sample in a study of T cell responses to AZD1222 COVID-19 vaccine. Clones were sequenced by immunoSEQ multiplex PCR, and TCRdb holds only the in-frame ones, with some missing. The sample has 75,000 to 100,000 clones, under 90% seen once; the top ten hold approximately 27%. The starting material was peripheral blood, obtained on day 0 of AZD1222 vaccination. Receptor source: an adult in good health. Both conserved end residues are part of each CDR3. A D gene is named only where the DNA matches it firmly. Size values are once, few and many counts, or a class for expanded clones, and some rows have none.

abundance	v_gene	d_gene	j_gene	CDR3aa	CDR3nt
NA	TRBV7-2	TRBD2	TRBJ2-5	CASSNRAGVGETQYF	TGTGCCAGCAGCAATCGAGCGGGAGTCGGAGAGACCCAGTACTTC
NA	TRBV4-2	NA	TRBJ2-2	CASSQDRGVKLFF	TGTGCCAGCAGCCAAGATAGGGGGGTCAAGCTGTTTTTT
NA	TRBV7-2	TRBD2	TRBJ2-5	CASSFTSGNQETQYF	TGTGCCAGCAGCTTTACTAGCGGGAATCAAGAGACCCAGTACTTC
NA	TRBV7-9	TRBD2	TRBJ2-1	CASSLDGRSYNEQFF	TGTGCCAGCAGCTTAGACGGGAGGAGTTACAATGAGCAGTTCTTC
NA	TRBV13	NA	TRBJ2-5	CASSLRRGREGLSETQYF	TGTGCCAGCAGCTTAAGGAGGGGGCGGGAAGGATTATCGGAGACCCAGTACTTC
once	TRBV28	TRBD2	TRBJ2-7	CASSSPSGRAYYEQYF	TGTGCCAGCAGTTCCCCTAGCGGGAGGGCCTACTACGAGCAGTACTTC
NA	TRBV2	NA	TRBJ2-1	CASSEVGGSYNEQFF	TGTGCCAGCAGTGAAGTCGGGGGATCCTACAATGAGCAGTTCTTC
NA	TRBV28	TRBD2	TRBJ2-7	CASSYPGTSDEQYF	TGTGCCAGCAGCTACCCCGGGACTAGCGACGAGCAGTACTTC
NA	TRBV28	NA	TRBJ2-7	CASSAQGYEQYF	TGTGCCAGCAGTGCACAAGGCTACGAGCAGTACTTC
NA	TRBV5-1	NA	TRBJ1-2	CASRLEPPGGYGYTF	TGCGCCAGCAGGTTGGAACCCCCGGGGGGCTATGGCTACACCTTC
once	TRBV9	NA	TRBJ2-3	CASSEGGDTQYF	TGTGCCAGCAGCGAGGGTGGAGATACGCAGTATTTT
once	TRBV6-6	NA	TRBJ1-1	CASSGENTEAFF	TGTGCCAGCTCAGGGGAGAACACTGAAGCTTTCTTT
NA	TRBV12-3/TRBV12-4	NA	TRBJ1-5	CASSSPGSQHF	TGTGCCAGCAGCTCCCCGGGATCCCAGCATTTT
NA	TRBV19	NA	TRBJ1-1	CASSIDDRARAFF	TGTGCCAGTAGTATAGATGACCGGGCGAGAGCTTTCTTT
NA	TRBV25-1	NA	TRBJ2-1	CASSDRRGVNEQFF	TGTGCCAGCAGTGACCGAAGGGGGGTCAATGAGCAGTTCTTC
NA	TRBV28	NA	TRBJ1-4	CASSEQPTNEKLFF	TGTGCCAGCAGCGAGCAGCCAACTAATGAAAAACTGTTTTTT
once	TRBV6-5	NA	TRBJ1-3	CASSYGAGNRNTIYF	TGTGCCAGCAGTTACGGCGCAGGTAACAGAAACACCATATATTTT
NA	TRBV28	NA	TRBJ2-3	CASSFMEASPDTQYF	TGTGCCAGCAGTTTCATGGAGGCCTCCCCAGATACGCAGTATTTT
NA	TRBV7-2	TRBD2	TRBJ2-7	CASSETSGSVISYEQYF	TGTGCCAGCAGCGAAACTAGCGGGAGTGTAATCTCCTACGAGCAGTACTTC
NA	TRBV24-1	NA	TRBJ2-1	CATSDSSGVRYNEQFF	TGTGCCACCAGTGATTCGTCGGGAGTACGGTACAATGAGCAGTTCTTC
NA	TRBV3-1/TRBV3-2	NA	TRBJ2-2	CASSLGGANTGELFF	TGTGCCAGCAGCCTGGGCGGTGCGAACACCGGGGAGCTGTTTTTT
NA	TRBV9	NA	TRBJ2-3	CASSVEAASTDTQYF	TGTGCCAGCAGCGTAGAAGCGGCTAGCACAGATACGCAGTATTTT
NA	TRBV6-1	TRBD1	TRBJ2-7	CASSEAGPGQGSEQYF	TGTGCCAGCAGTGAAGCGGGCCCGGGACAGGGTTCGGAGCAGTACTTC
NA	TRBV7-2	NA	TRBJ1-3	CASSLVVIPGNTIYF	TGTGCCAGCAGCTTAGTGGTGATACCGGGAAACACCATATATTTT
NA	TRBV18	TRBD2	TRBJ2-7	CASSPGTSPPDEQYF	TGTGCCAGCTCACCCGGGACTAGCCCCCCTGACGAGCAGTACTTC
NA	TRBV5-4	NA	TRBJ2-1	CASSLPAEYNEQFF	TGTGCCAGCAGCTTGCCAGCGGAGTACAATGAGCAGTTCTTC
NA	TRBV7-2	TRBD2	TRBJ2-1	CASSFPSKGREPYNEQFF	TGTGCCAGCAGCTTCCCCTCCAAAGGGCGGGAGCCCTACAATGAGCAGTTCTTC
NA	TRBV7-3	TRBD1	TRBJ2-7	CASSLSGQGFDEQYF	TGTGCCAGCAGCTTATCAGGACAGGGATTCGACGAGCAGTACTTC
NA	TRBV4-1	NA	TRBJ1-6	CASSQDRGVSSYNSPLHF	TGCGCCAGCAGCCAAGATCGGGGAGTTAGCTCCTATAATTCACCCCTCCACTTT
NA	TRBV28	TRBD1	TRBJ2-3	CASSPGQGASTDTQYF	TGTGCCAGCAGTCCGGGACAGGGGGCCTCCACAGATACGCAGTATTTT
NA	TRBV18	NA	TRBJ1-5	CASSPPGGGGGNQPQHF	TGTGCCAGCTCACCACCCGGTGGGGGAGGTGGCAATCAGCCCCAGCATTTT
NA	TRBV21-1	NA	TRBJ2-5	CASSAHGTSSQETQYF	TGTGCCAGCAGCGCCCACGGGACTTCGTCCCAAGAGACCCAGTACTTC
NA	TRBV10-3	NA	TRBJ2-7	CAISNLEGEQYF	TGTGCCATCAGTAACCTCGAGGGCGAGCAGTACTTC
NA	TRBV6-5	NA	TRBJ2-7	CASSPPSSAHEQYF	TGTGCCAGCAGTCCCCCCAGTTCAGCTCACGAGCAGTACTTC
once	TRBV19	NA	TRBJ2-2	CASTGPNTGELFF	TGTGCCAGTACTGGGCCGAACACCGGGGAGCTGTTTTTT
NA	TRBV14	TRBD2	TRBJ2-2	CASRSASGVTGELFF	TGTGCCAGCAGGTCAGCTAGCGGGGTCACCGGGGAGCTGTTTTTT
NA	TRBV7-2	NA	TRBJ2-4	CASSSVVGGQNIQYF	TGTGCCAGCAGCTCGGTAGTCGGCGGCCAAAACATTCAGTACTTC
NA	TRBV5-1	TRBD1	TRBJ1-1	CASSLVQGTEAFF	TGCGCCAGCAGCTTGGTACAGGGGACTGAAGCTTTCTTT
NA	TRBV28	NA	TRBJ1-2	CASSAVGGDQGIYGYTF	TGTGCCAGCAGTGCCGTAGGGGGGGATCAGGGAATCTATGGCTACACCTTC
NA	TRBV28	NA	TRBJ1-5	CASSPRDFPNQPQHF	TGTGCCAGCAGCCCGCGGGACTTTCCGAATCAGCCCCAGCATTTT
NA	TRBV5-6	NA	TRBJ1-4	CASSSTGGGEKLFF	TGTGCCAGCAGCTCCACCGGGGGAGGGGAAAAACTGTTTTTT
NA	TRBV6-5	NA	TRBJ2-3	CASSALGNTDTQYF	TGTGCCAGCAGCGCCCTAGGGAACACAGATACGCAGTATTTT
NA	TRBV24-1	TRBD1	TRBJ2-3	CATSPDRGDTQYF	TGTGCCACCAGTCCTGACAGGGGAGATACGCAGTATTTT
NA	TRBV6-2/TRBV6-3	NA	TRBJ2-1	CASSAFETNEQFF	TGTGCCAGCAGTGCCTTCGAGACTAATGAGCAGTTCTTC
NA	TRBV24-1	TRBD2	TRBJ2-1	CATSDSSGTSAHNEQFF	TGTGCCACCAGTGATTCATCCGGGACTAGCGCACACAATGAGCAGTTCTTC
NA	TRBV19	NA	TRBJ1-4	CASSLSASSPNEKLFF	TGTGCCAGTAGTTTGAGCGCAAGTTCTCCTAATGAAAAACTGTTTTTT
NA	TRBV11-1	TRBD2	TRBJ2-1	CASSLAAGVGEQFF	TGTGCCAGCAGCTTAGCTGCGGGAGTTGGAGAGCAGTTCTTC
NA	TRBV6-2/TRBV6-3	NA	TRBJ2-7	CASSYSGIDEQYF	TGTGCCAGCAGTTACTCGGGTATCGACGAGCAGTACTTC
NA	TRBV7-3	NA	TRBJ1-1	CASSLQGENTEAFF	TGTGCCAGCAGCTTACAAGGGGAGAACACTGAAGCTTTCTTT
NA	TRBV5-4	NA	TRBJ1-3	CASSFSEGNTIYF	TGTGCCAGCAGCTTTTCTGAAGGGAACACCATATATTTT
NA	TRBV5-5	TRBD1	TRBJ2-7	CASSSFGQGMGEQYF	TGTGCCAGCAGCTCATTCGGACAGGGAATGGGGGAGCAGTACTTC